This entry is about one T cell receptor beta chain. Its antigen is not known. Donors, healthy HIV-negative adults, lacked recent acute infections or vaccinations. Germline CDR1 MNHNY, CDR2 SVGAGI (reference sequence). The CDR3 runs to 14 residues. V shed 4 bases, J shed 5 bases, and the junction held 6 bases outside the gene matches. The entry originates in a study of shared clonotypes between healthy human individuals. Study in general: Donors had three CD4 naive, three CD4 memory, two CD8 naive and one CD8 memory plate apiece.

The table came from immunoSEQ multiplex PCR; TCRdb's copy has only in-frame clones and leaves some out. In the table there are 1.4 million to 1.5 million clones, around 97% of which are singletons. General study results and limits: Generation probabilities of non-shared clonotypes were lower (relative to those shared by all four donors).

The clonotype originates from a young man in good health. Sequencing was done on a sample of naive CD4+ T cells sorted from blood. The sample's subset: CD45RA+ positively selected. The V gene is TRBV6-6, the J gene TRBJ2-7; 9 bases map to TRBD2. As DNA, the CDR3 is TGTGCCAGCAGTTGGTTAGCGGGAGCTAACGAGCAGTACTTC. Its protein is CASSWLAGANEQYF.